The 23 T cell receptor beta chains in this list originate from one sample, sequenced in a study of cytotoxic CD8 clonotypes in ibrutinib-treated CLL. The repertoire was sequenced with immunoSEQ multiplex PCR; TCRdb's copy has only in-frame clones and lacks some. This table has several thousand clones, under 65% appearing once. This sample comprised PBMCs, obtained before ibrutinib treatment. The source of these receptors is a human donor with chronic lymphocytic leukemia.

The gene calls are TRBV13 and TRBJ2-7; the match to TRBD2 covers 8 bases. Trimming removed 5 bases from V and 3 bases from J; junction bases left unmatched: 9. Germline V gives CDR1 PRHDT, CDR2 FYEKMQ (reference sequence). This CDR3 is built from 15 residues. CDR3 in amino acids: CASSARTSRDYEQYF. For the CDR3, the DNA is TGTGCCAGCAGCGCAAGGACTAGCAGGGACTACGAGCAGTACTTC.

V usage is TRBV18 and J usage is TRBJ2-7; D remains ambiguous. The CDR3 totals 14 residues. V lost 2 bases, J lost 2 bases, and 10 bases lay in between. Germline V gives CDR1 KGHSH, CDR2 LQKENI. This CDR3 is CASSPVGPTYEQYF. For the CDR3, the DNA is TGTGCCAGCTCACCAGTTGGACCGACCTACGAGCAGTACTTC. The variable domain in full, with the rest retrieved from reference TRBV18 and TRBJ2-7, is NAGVMQNPRHLVRRRGQEARLRCSPMKGHSHVYWYRQLPEEGLKFMVYLQKENIIDESGMPKERFSAEFPKEGPSILRIQQVVRGDSAAYFCASSPVGPTYEQYFGPGTRLTVT.

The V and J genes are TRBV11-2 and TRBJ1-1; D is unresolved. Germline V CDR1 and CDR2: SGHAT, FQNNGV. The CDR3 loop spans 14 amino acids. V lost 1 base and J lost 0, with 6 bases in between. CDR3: CASSLGSVNTEAFF. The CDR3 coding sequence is TGTGCCAGCAGCTTAGGGAGCGTGAACACTGAAGCTTTCTTT. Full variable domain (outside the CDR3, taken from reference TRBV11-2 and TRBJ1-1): EAGVAQSPRYKIIEKRQSVAFWCNPISGHATLYWYQQILGQGPKLLIQFQNNGVVDDSQLPKDRFSAERLKGVDSTLKIQPAKLEDSAVYLCASSLGSVNTEAFFGQGTRLTVV.

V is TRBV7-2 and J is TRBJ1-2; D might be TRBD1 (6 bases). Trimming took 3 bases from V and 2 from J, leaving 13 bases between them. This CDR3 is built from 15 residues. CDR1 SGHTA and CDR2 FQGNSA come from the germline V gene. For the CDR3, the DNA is TGTGCCAGCAGCTTTTGGACAGTCGTGAACTATGGCTACACCTTC. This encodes CASSFWTVVNYGYTF.

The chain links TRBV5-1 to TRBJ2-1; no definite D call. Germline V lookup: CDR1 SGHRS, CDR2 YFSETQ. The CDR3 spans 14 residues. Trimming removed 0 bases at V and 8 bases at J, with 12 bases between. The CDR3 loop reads CASSLEATFDEQFF. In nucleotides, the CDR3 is TGCGCCAGCAGCTTGGAGGCTACCTTCGATGAGCAGTTCTTC.

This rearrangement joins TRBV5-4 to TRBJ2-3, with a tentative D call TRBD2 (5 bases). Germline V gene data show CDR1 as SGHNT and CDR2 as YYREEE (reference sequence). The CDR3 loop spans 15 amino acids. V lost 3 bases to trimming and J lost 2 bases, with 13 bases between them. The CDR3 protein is CASSSPRLNTDTQYF. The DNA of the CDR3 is TGTGCCAGCAGCTCACCTCGACTAAACACAGATACGCAGTATTTT.

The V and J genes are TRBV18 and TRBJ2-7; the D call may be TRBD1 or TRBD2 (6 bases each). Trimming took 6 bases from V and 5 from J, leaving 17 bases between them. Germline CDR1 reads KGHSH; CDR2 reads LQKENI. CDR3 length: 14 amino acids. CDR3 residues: CASSTTGAHHEQYF. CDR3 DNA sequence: TGTGCCAGCTCTACCACGGGGGCGCATCACGAGCAGTACTTC.

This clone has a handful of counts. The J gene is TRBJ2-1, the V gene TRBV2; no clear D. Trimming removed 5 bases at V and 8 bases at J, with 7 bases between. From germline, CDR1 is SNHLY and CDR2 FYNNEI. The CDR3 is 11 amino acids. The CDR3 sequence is CASSPAYEQFF. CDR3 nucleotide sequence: TGTGCCAGCAGTCCAGCTTATGAGCAGTTCTTC.

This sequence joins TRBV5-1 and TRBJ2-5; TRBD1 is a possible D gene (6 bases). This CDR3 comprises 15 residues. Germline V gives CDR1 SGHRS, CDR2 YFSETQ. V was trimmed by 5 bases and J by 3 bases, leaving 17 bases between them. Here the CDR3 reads CASSPRDNREETQYF. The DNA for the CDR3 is TGCGCCAGCAGTCCTAGGGACAACCGCGAAGAGACCCAGTACTTC.

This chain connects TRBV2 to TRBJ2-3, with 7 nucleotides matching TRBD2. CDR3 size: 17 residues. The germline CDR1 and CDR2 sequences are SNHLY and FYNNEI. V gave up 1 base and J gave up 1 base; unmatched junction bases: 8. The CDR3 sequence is CASSEERVGGRTDTQYF. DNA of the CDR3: TGTGCCAGCAGTGAAGAAAGAGTGGGAGGGCGCACAGATACGCAGTATTTT.

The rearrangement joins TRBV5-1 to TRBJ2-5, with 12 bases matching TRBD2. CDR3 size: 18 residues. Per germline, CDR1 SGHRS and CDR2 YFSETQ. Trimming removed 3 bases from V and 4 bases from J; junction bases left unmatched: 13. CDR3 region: CASSSTLAGGPVGETQYF. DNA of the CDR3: TGCGCCAGCAGCTCTACCCTAGCGGGAGGGCCGGTGGGAGAGACCCAGTACTTC.

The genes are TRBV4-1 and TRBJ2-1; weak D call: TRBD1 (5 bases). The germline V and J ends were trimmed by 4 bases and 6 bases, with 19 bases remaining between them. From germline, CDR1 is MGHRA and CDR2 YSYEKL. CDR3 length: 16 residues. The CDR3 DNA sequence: TGCGCCAGCAGCCTAACCAGGGCAGGGAATGTCAATGAGCAGTTCTTC. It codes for CASSLTRAGNVNEQFF.

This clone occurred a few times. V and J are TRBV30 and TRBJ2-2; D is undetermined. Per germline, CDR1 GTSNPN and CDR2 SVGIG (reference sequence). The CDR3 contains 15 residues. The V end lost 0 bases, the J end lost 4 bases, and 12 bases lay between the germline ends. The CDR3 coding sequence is TGTGCCTGGAGTGTACGGCTCAGGCCCACCGGGGAGCTGTTTTTT. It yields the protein CAWSVRLRPTGELFF.

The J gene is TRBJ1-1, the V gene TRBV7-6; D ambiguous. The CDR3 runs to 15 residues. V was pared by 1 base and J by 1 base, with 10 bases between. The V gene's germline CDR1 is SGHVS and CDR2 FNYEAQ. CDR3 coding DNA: TGTGCCAGCAGCTTAGATGCGACGGCGAACACTGAAGCTTTCTTT. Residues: CASSLDATANTEAFF.

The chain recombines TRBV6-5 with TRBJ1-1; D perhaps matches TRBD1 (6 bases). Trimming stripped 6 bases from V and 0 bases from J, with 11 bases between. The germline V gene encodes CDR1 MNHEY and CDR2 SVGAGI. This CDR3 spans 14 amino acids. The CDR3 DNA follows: TGTGCCAGCAGCCAGGGGAGGGTGAACACTGAAGCTTTCTTT. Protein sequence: CASSQGRVNTEAFF.

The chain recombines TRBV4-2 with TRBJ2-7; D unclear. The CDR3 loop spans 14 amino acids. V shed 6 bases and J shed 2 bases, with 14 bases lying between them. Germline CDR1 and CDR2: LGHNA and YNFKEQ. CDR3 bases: TGTGCCAGCAGAGCTCTGGACGGTACCTACGAGCAGTACTTC. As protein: CASRALDGTYEQYF.

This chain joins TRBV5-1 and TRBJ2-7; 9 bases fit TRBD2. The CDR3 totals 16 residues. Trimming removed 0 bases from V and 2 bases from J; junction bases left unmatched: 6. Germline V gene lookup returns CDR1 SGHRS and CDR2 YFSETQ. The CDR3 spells CASSLAPGTSPYEQYF. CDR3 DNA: TGCGCCAGCAGCTTGGCCCCCGGGACTAGCCCCTACGAGCAGTACTTC.

CDR3: CASSVGQSLSGNTIYF. CDR3 sequence (DNA): TGTGCCAGCAGCGTAGGACAGTCCCTCTCTGGAAACACCATATATTTT. The V and J genes are TRBV9 and TRBJ1-3; the D gene is possibly TRBD1 (5 bases). The V gene's germline CDR1 is SGDLS and CDR2 YYNGEE. Trimming cost V 0 bases and J 0 bases, with 10 bases left between them. The CDR3 extends over 16 amino acids.

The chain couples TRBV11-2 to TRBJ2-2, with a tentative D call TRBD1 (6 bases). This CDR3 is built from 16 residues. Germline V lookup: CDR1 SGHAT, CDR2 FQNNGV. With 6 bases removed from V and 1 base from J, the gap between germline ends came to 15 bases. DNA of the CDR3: TGTGCCAGCAGTTTCACCGGGACAATGAACACCGGGGAGCTGTTTTTT. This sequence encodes CASSFTGTMNTGELFF.

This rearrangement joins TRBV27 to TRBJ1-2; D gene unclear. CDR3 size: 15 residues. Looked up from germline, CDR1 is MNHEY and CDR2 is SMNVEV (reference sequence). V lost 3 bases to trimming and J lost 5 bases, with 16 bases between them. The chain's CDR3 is CASSFTGDAPYGYTF. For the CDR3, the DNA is TGTGCCAGCAGTTTCACCGGGGATGCCCCTTATGGCTACACCTTC.

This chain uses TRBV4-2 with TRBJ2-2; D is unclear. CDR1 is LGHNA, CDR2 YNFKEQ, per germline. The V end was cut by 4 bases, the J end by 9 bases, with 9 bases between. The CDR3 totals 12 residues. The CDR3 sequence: CASSLRRRELFF. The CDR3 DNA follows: TGTGCCAGCAGCCTTCGGCGGCGGGAGCTGTTTTTT.

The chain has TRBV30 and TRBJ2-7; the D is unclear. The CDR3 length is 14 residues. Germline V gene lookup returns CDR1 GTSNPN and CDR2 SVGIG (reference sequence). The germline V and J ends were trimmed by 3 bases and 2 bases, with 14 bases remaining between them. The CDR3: CAWSPSGPTYEQYF. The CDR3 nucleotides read TGTGCCTGGAGCCCTTCCGGGCCTACCTACGAGCAGTACTTC.

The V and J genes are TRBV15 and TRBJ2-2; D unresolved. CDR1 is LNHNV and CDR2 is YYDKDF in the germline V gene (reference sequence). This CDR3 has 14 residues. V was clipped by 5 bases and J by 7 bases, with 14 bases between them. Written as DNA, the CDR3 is TGTGCCACCAGCCCCCGGAACCTAGACGGGGAGCTGTTTTTT. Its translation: CATSPRNLDGELFF.